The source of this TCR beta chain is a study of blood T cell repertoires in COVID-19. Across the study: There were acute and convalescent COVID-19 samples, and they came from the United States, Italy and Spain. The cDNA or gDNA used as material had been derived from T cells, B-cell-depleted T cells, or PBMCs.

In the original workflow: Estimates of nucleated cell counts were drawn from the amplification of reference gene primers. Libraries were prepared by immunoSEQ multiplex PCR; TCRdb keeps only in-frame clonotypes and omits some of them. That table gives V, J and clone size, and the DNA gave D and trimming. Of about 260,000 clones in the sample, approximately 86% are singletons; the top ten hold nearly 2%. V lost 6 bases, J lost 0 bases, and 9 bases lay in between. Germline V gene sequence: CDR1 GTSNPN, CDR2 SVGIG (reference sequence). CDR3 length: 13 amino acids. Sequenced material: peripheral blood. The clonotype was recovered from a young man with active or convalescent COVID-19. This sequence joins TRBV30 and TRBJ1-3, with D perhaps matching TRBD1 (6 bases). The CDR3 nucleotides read TGTGCCTGTACAGGGTACTCTGGAAACACCATATATTTT. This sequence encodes CACTGYSGNTIYF.